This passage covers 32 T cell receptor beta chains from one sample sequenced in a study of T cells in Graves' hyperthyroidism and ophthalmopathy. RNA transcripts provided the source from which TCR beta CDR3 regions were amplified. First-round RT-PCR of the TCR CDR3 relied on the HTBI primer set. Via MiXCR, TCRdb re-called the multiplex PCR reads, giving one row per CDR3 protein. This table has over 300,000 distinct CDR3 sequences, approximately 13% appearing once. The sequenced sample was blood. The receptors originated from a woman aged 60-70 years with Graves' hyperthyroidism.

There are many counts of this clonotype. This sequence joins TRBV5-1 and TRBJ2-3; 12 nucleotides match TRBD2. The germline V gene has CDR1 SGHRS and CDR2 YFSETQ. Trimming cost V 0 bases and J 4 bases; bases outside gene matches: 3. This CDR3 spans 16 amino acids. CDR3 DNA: TGCGCCAGCAGCTTGGGGCTAGCGGGAGGGTCAGATACGCAGTATTTT. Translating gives CASSLGLAGGSDTQYF.

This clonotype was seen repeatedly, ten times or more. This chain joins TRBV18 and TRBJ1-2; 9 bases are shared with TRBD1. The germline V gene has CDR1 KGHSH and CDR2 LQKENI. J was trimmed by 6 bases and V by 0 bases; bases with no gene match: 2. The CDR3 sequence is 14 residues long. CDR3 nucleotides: TGTGCCAGCTCACCACCCGGGACAGGGCATGGCTACACCTTC. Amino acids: CASSPPGTGHGYTF.

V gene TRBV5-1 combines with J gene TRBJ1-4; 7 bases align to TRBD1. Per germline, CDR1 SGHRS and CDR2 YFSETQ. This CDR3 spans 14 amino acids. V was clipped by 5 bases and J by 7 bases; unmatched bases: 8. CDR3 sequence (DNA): TGCGCCAGCAGTGTGGGCAGGGGGTCTGAAAAACTGTTTTTT. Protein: CASSVGRGSEKLFF.

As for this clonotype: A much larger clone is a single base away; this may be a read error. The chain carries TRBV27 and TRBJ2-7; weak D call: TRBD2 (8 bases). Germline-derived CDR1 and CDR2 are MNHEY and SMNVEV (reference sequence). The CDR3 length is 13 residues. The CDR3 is CAGSGRQGYEQYF. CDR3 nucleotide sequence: TGTGCCGGCAGCGGGAGACAGGGCTACGAGCAGTACTTC.

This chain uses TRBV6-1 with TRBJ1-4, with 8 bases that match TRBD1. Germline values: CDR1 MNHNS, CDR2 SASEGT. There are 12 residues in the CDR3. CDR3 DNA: TGTGTCTCCCAGGGGGCGAGTGAAAAACTGTTTTTT. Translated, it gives CVSQGASEKLFF.

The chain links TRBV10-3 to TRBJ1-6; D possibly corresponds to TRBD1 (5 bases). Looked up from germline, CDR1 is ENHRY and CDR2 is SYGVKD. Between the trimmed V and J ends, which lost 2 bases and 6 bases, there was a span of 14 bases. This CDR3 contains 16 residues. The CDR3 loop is CAISEEGLGGNSPLHF. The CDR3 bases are TGTGCCATCAGTGAGGAAGGCTTGGGGGGTAATTCACCCCTCCACTTT.

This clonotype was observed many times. The CDR3 region is CASSYSQTSELYNEQFF. Written as DNA, the CDR3 is TGTGCCAGCAGTTACTCCCAAACTAGCGAGCTATACAATGAGCAGTTCTTC. The J gene is TRBJ2-1, the V gene TRBV6-5; 7 bases fit TRBD2. Germline V gene sequence: CDR1 MNHEY, CDR2 SVGAGI. The CDR3 contains 17 residues. With 0 bases clipped from V and 4 bases from J, the junction kept 9 bases outside the gene matches.

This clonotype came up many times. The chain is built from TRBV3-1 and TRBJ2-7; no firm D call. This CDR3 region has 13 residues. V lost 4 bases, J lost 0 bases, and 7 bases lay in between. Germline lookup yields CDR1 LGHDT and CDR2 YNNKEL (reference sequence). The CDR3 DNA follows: TGTGCCAGCAGCCCCCGGGTCTCCTACGAGCAGTACTTC. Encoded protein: CASSPRVSYEQYF.

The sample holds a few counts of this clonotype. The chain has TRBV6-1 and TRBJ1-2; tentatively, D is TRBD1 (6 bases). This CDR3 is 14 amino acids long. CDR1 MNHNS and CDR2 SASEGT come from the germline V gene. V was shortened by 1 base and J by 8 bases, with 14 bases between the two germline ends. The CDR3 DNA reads TGTGCCAGCAGTGAAGTCGGCAGGGGCGGCGGCTACACCTTC. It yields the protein CASSEVGRGGGYTF.

Here the CDR3 reads CASSPRTIWTNEKLFF. CDR3 bases: TGTGCCAGCAGTCCCCGGACGATCTGGACTAATGAAAAACTGTTTTTT. V and J are TRBV6-1 and TRBJ1-4; no reliable D call. V was pared by 5 bases and J by 2 bases, with 15 bases between. Germline V gene data show CDR1 as MNHNS and CDR2 as SASEGT. This CDR3 contains 16 residues.

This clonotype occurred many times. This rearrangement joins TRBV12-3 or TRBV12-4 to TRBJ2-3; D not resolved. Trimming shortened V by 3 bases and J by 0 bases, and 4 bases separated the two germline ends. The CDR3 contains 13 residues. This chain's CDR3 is CASSFDSTDTQYF. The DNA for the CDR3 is TGTGCCAGCAGTTTTGATAGCACAGATACGCAGTATTTT.

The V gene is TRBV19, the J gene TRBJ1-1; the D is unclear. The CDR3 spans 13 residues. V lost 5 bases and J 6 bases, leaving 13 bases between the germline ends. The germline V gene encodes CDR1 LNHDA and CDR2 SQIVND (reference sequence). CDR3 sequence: CASSWEKKAEAFF. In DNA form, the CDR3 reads TGTGCCAGTAGTTGGGAAAAGAAGGCTGAAGCTTTCTTT.

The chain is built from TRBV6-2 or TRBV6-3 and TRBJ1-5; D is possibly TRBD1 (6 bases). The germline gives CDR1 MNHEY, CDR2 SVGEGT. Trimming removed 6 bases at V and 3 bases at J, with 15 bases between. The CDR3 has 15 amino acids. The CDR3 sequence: CASRVAGAINQPQHF. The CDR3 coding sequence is TGTGCCAGCAGGGTGGCGGGGGCGATCAATCAGCCCCAGCATTTT.

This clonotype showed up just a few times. The CDR3 spells CASSVGFSGRVSYEQYF. CDR3 DNA: TGTGCCAGCAGCGTGGGTTTTAGCGGGCGCGTCTCCTACGAGCAGTACTTC. V is TRBV11-1 and J is TRBJ2-7, with TRBD2 matching over 7 bases. The ends lost 5 bases at V and 0 bases at J; junction bases unmatched: 13. Germline CDR1 and CDR2: SGHAT and FQDESV (reference sequence). The CDR3 totals 17 residues.

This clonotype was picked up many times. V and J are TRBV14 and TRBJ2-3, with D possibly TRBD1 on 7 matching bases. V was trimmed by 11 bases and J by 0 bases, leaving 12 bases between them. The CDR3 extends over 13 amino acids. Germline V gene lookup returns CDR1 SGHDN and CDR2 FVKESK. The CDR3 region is CASRGQSTDTQYF. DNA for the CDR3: TGTGCCTCGCGGGGACAGAGCACAGATACGCAGTATTTT.

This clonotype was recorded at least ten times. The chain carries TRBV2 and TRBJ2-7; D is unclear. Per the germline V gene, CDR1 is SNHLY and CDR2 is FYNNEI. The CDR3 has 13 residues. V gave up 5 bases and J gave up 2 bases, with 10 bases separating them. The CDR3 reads CASSKDAAYEQYF. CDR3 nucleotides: TGTGCCAGCAGTAAGGACGCCGCCTACGAGCAGTACTTC. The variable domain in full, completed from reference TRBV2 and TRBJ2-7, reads EPEVTQTPSHQVTQMGQEVILRCVPISNHLYFYWYRQILGQKVEFLVSFYNNEISEKSEIFDDQFSVERPDGSNFTLKIRSTKLEDSAMYFCASSKDAAYEQYFGPGTRLTVT.

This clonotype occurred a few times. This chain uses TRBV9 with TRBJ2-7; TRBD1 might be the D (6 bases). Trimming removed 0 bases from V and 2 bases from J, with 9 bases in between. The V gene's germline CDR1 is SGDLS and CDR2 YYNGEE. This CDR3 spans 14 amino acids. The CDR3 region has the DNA TGTGCCAGCAGCGTAGGAGCAGGGGCCTACGAGCAGTACTTC. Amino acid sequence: CASSVGAGAYEQYF.

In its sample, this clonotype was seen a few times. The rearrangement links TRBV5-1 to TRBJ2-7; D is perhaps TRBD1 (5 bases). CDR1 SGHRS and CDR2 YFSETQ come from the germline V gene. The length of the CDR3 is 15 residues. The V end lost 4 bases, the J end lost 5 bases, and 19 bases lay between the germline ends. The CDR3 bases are TGCGCCAGCAGCGTGGTAGACAGAACTTCTAACGAGCAGTACTTC. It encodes CASSVVDRTSNEQYF.

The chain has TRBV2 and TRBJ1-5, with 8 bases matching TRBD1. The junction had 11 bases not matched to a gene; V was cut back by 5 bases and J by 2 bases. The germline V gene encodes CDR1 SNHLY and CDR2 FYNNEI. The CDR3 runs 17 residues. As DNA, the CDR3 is TGTGCCAGCAGTAGGACTAGCGGGACAGGAGGCAATCAGCCCCAGCATTTT. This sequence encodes CASSRTSGTGGNQPQHF.

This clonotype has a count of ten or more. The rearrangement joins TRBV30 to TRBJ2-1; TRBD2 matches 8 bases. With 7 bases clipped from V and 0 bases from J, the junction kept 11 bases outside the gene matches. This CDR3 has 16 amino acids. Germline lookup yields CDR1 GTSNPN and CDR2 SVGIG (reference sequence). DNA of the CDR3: TGTGCCTTAACGGCGGGTAGCGGGACCTCCTACAATGAGCAGTTCTTC. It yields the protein CALTAGSGTSYNEQFF.

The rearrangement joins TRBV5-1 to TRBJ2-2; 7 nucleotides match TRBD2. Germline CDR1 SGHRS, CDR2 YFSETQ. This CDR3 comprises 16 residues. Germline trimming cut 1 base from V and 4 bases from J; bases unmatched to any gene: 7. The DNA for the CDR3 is TGCGCCAGCAGCTTGATTGCGGGAGAAATCACCGGGGAGCTGTTTTTT. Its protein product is CASSLIAGEITGELFF.

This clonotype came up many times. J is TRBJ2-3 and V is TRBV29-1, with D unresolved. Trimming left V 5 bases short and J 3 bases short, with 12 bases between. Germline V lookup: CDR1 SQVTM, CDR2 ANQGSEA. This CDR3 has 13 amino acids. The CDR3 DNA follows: TGCAGCGTTCGCCCCGGCGGAACAGATACGCAGTATTTT. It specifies CSVRPGGTDTQYF.

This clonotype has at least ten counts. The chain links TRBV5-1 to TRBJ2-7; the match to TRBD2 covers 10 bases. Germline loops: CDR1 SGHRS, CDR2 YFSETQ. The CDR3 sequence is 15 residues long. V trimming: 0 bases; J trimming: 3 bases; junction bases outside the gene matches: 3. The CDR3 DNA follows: TGCGCCAGCAGCTTGGGGGCTAGCGGGAGCTACGAGCAGTACTTC. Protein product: CASSLGASGSYEQYF.

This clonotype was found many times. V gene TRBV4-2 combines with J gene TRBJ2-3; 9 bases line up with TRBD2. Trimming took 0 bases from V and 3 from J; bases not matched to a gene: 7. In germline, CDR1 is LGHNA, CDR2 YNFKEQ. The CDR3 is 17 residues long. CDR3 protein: CASSQDDSGSRTDTQYF. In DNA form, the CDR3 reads TGTGCCAGCAGCCAAGACGATAGCGGGAGTAGGACAGATACGCAGTATTTT.

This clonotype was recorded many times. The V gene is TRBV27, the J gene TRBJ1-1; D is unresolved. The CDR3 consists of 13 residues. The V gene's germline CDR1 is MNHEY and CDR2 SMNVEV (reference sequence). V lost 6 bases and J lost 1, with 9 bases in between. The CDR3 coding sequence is TGTGCCAGCAGCTTCAGCCAGAACACTGAAGCTTTCTTT. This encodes CASSFSQNTEAFF.

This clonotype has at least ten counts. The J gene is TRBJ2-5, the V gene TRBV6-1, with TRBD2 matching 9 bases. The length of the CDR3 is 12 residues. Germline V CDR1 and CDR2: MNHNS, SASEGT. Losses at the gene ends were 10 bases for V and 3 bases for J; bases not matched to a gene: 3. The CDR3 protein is CAIRTSEETQYF. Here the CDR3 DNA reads TGTGCCATACGGACTAGCGAAGAGACCCAGTACTTC.

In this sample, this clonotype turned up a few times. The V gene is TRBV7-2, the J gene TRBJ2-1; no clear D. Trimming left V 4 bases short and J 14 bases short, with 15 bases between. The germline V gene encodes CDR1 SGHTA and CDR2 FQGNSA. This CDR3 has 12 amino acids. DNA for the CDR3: TGTGCCAGCAGCTCCCCCGCGAGGAGAAAGTTCTTC. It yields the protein CASSSPARRKFF.

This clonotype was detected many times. The CDR3 DNA follows: TGTGCCACCAGTGATCCGGGACTAGCGGAAGAGCAGTACTTC. Encoded protein: CATSDPGLAEEQYF. The rearrangement uses TRBV24-1 and TRBJ2-7, with TRBD2 identical over 11 bases. This CDR3 spans 14 amino acids. V lost 3 bases to trimming and J lost 7 bases; unmatched junction nucleotides: 4. Germline CDR1 reads KGHDR; CDR2 reads SFDVKD.

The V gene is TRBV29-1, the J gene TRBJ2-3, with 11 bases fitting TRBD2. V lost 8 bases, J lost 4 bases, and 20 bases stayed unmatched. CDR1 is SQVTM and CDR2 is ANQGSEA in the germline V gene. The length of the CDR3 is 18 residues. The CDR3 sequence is CSPQPTSGRAVVADTQYF. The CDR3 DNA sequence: TGCAGCCCACAACCCACTAGCGGGAGAGCAGTGGTGGCAGATACGCAGTATTTT.

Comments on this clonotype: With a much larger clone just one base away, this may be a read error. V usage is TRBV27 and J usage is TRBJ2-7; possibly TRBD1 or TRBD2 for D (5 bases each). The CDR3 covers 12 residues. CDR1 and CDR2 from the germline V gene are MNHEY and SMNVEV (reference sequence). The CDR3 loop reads CVSGWAGPGQYF. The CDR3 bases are TGTGTCAGCGGCTGGGCAGGGCCCGGGCAGTACTTC.

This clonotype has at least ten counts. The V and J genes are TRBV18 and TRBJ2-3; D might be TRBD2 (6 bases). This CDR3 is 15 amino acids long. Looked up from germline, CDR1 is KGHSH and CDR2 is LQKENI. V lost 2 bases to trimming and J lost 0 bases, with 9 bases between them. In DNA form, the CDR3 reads TGTGCCAGCTCACCAGACGGGAGTAGCACAGATACGCAGTATTTT. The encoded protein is CASSPDGSSTDTQYF.

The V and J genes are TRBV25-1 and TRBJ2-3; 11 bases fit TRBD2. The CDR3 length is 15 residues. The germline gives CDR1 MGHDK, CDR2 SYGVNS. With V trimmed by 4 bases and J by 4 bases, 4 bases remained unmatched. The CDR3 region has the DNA TGTGCCAGCAGTGTAACTAGCGGGAGACCAGATACGCAGTATTTT. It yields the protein CASSVTSGRPDTQYF.